Listed below are T cell receptor beta chains from one sample, sequenced in a study of cytotoxic CD8 clonotypes in ibrutinib-treated CLL. Profiling relied on immunoSEQ multiplex PCR, and the TCRdb table lists in-frame clones only, not all of them. The sample records 90,000 to 100,000 clones, more than 75% being singletons. Here the sequenced sample was PBMCs, taken after 12 months of ibrutinib treatment. All receptors derive from a human donor with chronic lymphocytic leukemia. The CDR3 runs from the conserved cysteine through the conserved F or W. A D gene is named only where the DNA matches it firmly. Clone size is not always given. Where it is, it says once, few, many or a class for expanded clones.

.,.,TRBJ1-1,TRBV5-1,CASSFPGPNTEAFF,TGCGCCAGCAGCTTTCCAGGGCCGAACACTGAAGCTTTCTTT
.,.,TRBJ1-4,TRBV19,CASSHTPSWGQEEKLFF,TGTGCCAGTAGTCACACCCCCTCGTGGGGGCAGGAGGAAAAACTGTTTTTT
TRBD2,few,TRBJ2-5,TRBV2,CASRTEASGGETQYF,TGTGCCAGCAGAACCGAGGCTAGCGGGGGAGAGACCCAGTACTTC
.,once,TRBJ2-5,TRBV29-1,CSVAPSETQYF,TGCAGCGTCGCGCCTTCGGAGACCCAGTACTTC
.,.,TRBJ1-4,TRBV6-5,CASSYGTTNEKLFF,TGTGCCAGCAGTTACGGGACAACTAATGAAAAACTGTTTTTT
TRBD1,.,TRBJ1-4,TRBV18,CASSPGETGGEKLFF,TGTGCCAGCTCACCAGGAGAGACAGGGGGCGAAAAACTGTTTTTT
.,.,TRBJ2-2,TRBV7-6,CASRMEFINTGELFF,TGTGCCAGCAGGATGGAGTTTATAAACACCGGGGAGCTGTTTTTT
.,.,TRBJ1-2,TRBV30,CACDLAMGYGYTF,TGTGCCTGCGACCTCGCTATGGGGTATGGCTACACCTTC
.,few,TRBJ2-2,TRBV7-3,CASSWGTSSTGELFF,TGTGCCAGCAGCTGGGGCACTAGCTCCACCGGGGAGCTGTTTTTT
TRBD1,few,TRBJ2-5,TRBV5-1,CASSSGQGAWETQYF,TGCGCCAGCAGCTCCGGACAGGGGGCATGGGAGACCCAGTACTTC
.,few,TRBJ2-2,TRBV4-2,CASSQDRSSVGGGELFF,TGTGCCAGCAGCCAAGATCGAAGTAGCGTCGGTGGCGGGGAGCTGTTTTTT
.,.,TRBJ2-5,TRBV20-1,CSARERETQYF,TGCAGTGCTAGGGAAAGGGAGACCCAGTACTTC
TRBD1,.,TRBJ1-5,TRBV25-1,CASSGGTVYNQPQHF,TGTGCCAGCAGTGGAGGGACAGTCTACAATCAGCCCCAGCATTTT
.,few,TRBJ1-1,TRBV25-1,CASKGYTEAFF,TGTGCCAGCAAAGGGTACACTGAAGCTTTCTTT
TRBD1,few,TRBJ1-6,TRBV4-2,CASSGNRGDVRSPLHF,TGTGCCAGCAGCGGAAACAGGGGAGACGTGCGATCACCCCTCCACTTT
.,.,TRBJ2-5,TRBV7-8,CASSLGLGGETQYF,TGTGCCAGCAGCTTAGGGTTGGGGGGAGAGACCCAGTACTTC